One and the same sample provided the 13 T cell receptor beta chains below, sequenced in a study of blood T cell repertoires in COVID-19 (TCRdb year 2020). Library construction relied on the immunoSEQ multiplex PCR assay. TCRdb provides this immuneACCESS table in a form limited to in-frame rearrangements. Some clones are lacking; in checked studies, under half of them reflect an unresolved V gene, and why the rest are absent is not known. Counted in this sample were about 220,000 clones; roughly four fifths of them appeared once. The top ten constitute less than 2.5% of the sample. The sequenced sample consisted of peripheral blood. Receptors originate from a woman in her sixties with acute or convalescent COVID-19.

The chain joins TRBV19 to TRBJ1-6; weak D call: TRBD1 (5 bases). Between the trimmed V and J ends, which lost 9 bases and 5 bases, there was a span of 14 bases. The CDR3 has 14 amino acids. The germline V gene has CDR1 LNHDA and CDR2 SQIVND (reference sequence). In DNA, the CDR3 is TGTGCCAGATGGGGGGAGGGAGATAATTCACCCCTCCACTTT. Its protein is CARWGEGDNSPLHF.

The V gene is TRBV11-3, the J gene TRBJ2-1; TRBD1 agrees at 10 bases. This CDR3 region has 17 residues. V lost 1 base to trimming and J lost 2 bases; unmatched junction nucleotides: 5. Looked up from germline, CDR1 is SGHNT and CDR2 is YENEEA. The CDR3 DNA is TGTGCCAGCAGCTTAGGGGACAGGGGATTTACCTACAATGAGCAGTTCTTC. Protein sequence: CASSLGDRGFTYNEQFF.

The V gene is TRBV5-1, the J gene TRBJ1-3; D is possibly TRBD1 (6 bases). V was cut by 5 bases and J by 2 bases, with 8 bases left in between. Germline assignment: CDR1 SGHRS and CDR2 YFSETQ. The CDR3 runs to 13 residues. The CDR3 DNA is TGCGCCAGCAGTACAGGGCCTGGAAACACCATATATTTT. It translates to CASSTGPGNTIYF.

The chain is built from TRBV5-1 and TRBJ2-5, with 8 bases matching TRBD1. This CDR3 contains 15 residues. Germline loops: CDR1 SGHRS, CDR2 YFSETQ. V shed 4 bases, J shed 2 bases, and the junction held 7 bases outside the gene matches. The CDR3 nucleotides are TGCGCCAGCAGCCGGACGGGACAGGAACAAGAGACCCAGTACTTC. Its protein product is CASSRTGQEQETQYF.

The V and J genes are TRBV3-1 (or the pseudogene TRBV3-2) and TRBJ1-1, with 7 bases aligning to TRBD1. The CDR3 extends over 12 amino acids. The trim removed 3 bases at V and 10 bases at J, leaving 5 bases unmatched. Germline lookup yields CDR1 LGHDT and CDR2 YNNKEL (reference sequence). The CDR3 loop is CASSHPKGAAFF. The CDR3 DNA reads TGTGCCAGCAGCCATCCTAAGGGGGCAGCTTTCTTT.

The V and J genes are TRBV12-3 or TRBV12-4 and TRBJ1-1; the D gene is possibly TRBD1 (5 bases). V was cut by 3 bases and J by 10 bases, with 15 bases left in between. This CDR3 spans 13 amino acids. Written as DNA, the CDR3 is TGTGCCAGCAGTTTGGGGGAGGGGAGCGGAGCTTTCTTT. As protein: CASSLGEGSGAFF.

This clone has more than one count but fewer than ten. The rearrangement links TRBV5-1 to TRBJ1-2; TRBD1 agrees at 7 bases. This CDR3 has 15 amino acids. V was pared by 4 bases and J by 5 bases, with 11 bases of the junction left unmatched. Germline V gene sequence: CDR1 SGHRS, CDR2 YFSETQ. Written as DNA, the CDR3 is TGCGCCAGCAGCGGCCTGGGACAGAATTCTTATGGCTACACCTTC. Protein: CASSGLGQNSYGYTF.

The V and J genes are TRBV19 and TRBJ1-5, with D possibly matching TRBD1 (6 bases). The CDR3 length is 14 residues. Germline loops: CDR1 LNHDA, CDR2 SQIVND (reference sequence). Trimming took off 4 bases at V and 6 bases at J, with 13 bases between the two ends. The DNA of the CDR3 is TGTGCCAGTAGTAACAGGGAGATCGGTCAGCCCCAGCATTTT. Residues: CASSNREIGQPQHF. The complete variable domain, with remaining parts taken from reference TRBV19 and TRBJ1-5, reads DGGITQSPKYLFRKEGQNVTLSCEQNLNHDAMYWYRQDPGQGLRLIYYSQIVNDFQKGDIAEGYSVSREKKESFPLTVTSAQKNPTAFYLCASSNREIGQPQHFGDGTRLSIL.

This clone occurred a few times. This chain connects TRBV7-9 to TRBJ2-2; possible D gene TRBD1, 6 bases. Trimming cost V 5 bases and J 5 bases, with 18 bases left between them. The CDR3 has 16 amino acids. CDR1 SEHNR and CDR2 FQNEAQ come from the germline V gene (reference sequence). CDR3 sequence reads: CASSLQGRSKTGELFF. CDR3 DNA sequence: TGTGCCAGCAGCCTACAGGGTCGGAGCAAAACCGGGGAGCTGTTTTTT.

The chain recombines TRBV28 with TRBJ1-2; D is undetermined. CDR3 size: 14 residues. V was shortened by 5 bases and J by 8 bases, with 18 bases between the two germline ends. CDR1 MDHEN and CDR2 SYDVKM come from the germline V gene. DNA for the CDR3: TGTGCCAGCAGTAGGCCGCAGCCGGAGAGAGGCTACACCTTC. Translation: CASSRPQPERGYTF.

The chain is built from TRBV28 and TRBJ1-1, with a weak D call TRBD1 (5 bases). The germline V gene has CDR1 MDHEN and CDR2 SYDVKM. The CDR3 runs 19 residues. Trimming cost V 3 bases and J 4 bases, with 27 bases left between them. CDR3 region: CASSFGVFRDGGLLTEAFF. CDR3 bases: TGTGCCAGCAGTTTCGGGGTATTCCGGGACGGAGGGCTCCTCACTGAAGCTTTCTTT.

In this sample, this clone turned up once. The rearrangement links TRBV7-9 to TRBJ2-2, with 8 bases that match TRBD2. With V trimmed by 1 base and J by 3 bases, 7 bases remained unmatched. Germline-derived CDR1 and CDR2 are SEHNR and FQNEAQ (reference sequence). This CDR3 is 17 amino acids long. For the CDR3, the DNA is TGTGCCAGCAGCTTAGGTCCGGGACTAGTCGACACCGGGGAGCTGTTTTTT. As protein: CASSLGPGLVDTGELFF.

V and J are TRBV9 and TRBJ2-5, with D tentatively TRBD1 (6 bases). V lost 0 bases, J lost 5 bases, and 14 bases lay in between. CDR3 length equals 15 residues. CDR1 is SGDLS and CDR2 is YYNGEE in the germline V gene. The CDR3 DNA follows: TGTGCCAGCAGCGTAGGTGTCAGGGGCAAGGAGACCCAGTACTTC. Protein product: CASSVGVRGKETQYF.